This paragraph reports one T cell receptor beta chain. Its matching antigen is unknown. The source of the sample is a study of shared clonotypes between healthy human individuals. Study-level results: The four-donor shared clonotypes exceeded non-shared clonotypes in generation probability, with non-shared ones scoring lower.

Sequencing was performed with immunoSEQ multiplex PCR; in TCRdb, only in-frame clones are kept and a portion is missing. The data hold 2 million to 2.5 million clones, with under 97% observed a single time. Looked up from germline, CDR1 is MNHNY and CDR2 is SVGAGI (reference sequence). V dropped 4 bases and J dropped 1; count of bases not matched to a gene: 8. This CDR3 is 16 amino acids long. Sequenced: naive CD4+ T cells sorted from blood. Subset of the sample: CD45RA+ positively selected. This chain links TRBV6-6 with TRBJ2-3; 7 nucleotides align to TRBD2. This sequence was found in a man younger than 35 in good health. The CDR3 here is CASSSPTGGRTDTQYF. Written as DNA, the CDR3 is TGTGCCAGCAGTTCCCCTACGGGGGGTCGCACAGATACGCAGTATTTT.